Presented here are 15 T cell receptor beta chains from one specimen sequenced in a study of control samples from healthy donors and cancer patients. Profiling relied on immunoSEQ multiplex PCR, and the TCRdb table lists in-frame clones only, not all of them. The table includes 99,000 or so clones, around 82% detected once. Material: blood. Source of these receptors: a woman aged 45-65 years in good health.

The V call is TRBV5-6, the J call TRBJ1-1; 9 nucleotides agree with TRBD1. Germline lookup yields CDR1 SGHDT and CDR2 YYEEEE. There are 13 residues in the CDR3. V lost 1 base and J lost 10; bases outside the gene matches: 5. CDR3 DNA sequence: TGTGCCAGCAGCTTGAAAACGACAGGGGGAGCTTTCTTT. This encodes CASSLKTTGGAFF.

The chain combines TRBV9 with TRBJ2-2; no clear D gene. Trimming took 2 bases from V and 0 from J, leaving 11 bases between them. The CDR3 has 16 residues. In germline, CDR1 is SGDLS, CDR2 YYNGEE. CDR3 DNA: TGTGCCAGCAGCGTGGAACACCCCGCGAACACCGGGGAGCTGTTTTTT. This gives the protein CASSVEHPANTGELFF.

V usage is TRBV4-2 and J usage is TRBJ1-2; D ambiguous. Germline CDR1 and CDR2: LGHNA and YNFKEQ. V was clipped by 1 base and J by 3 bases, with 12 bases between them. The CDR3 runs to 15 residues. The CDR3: CASSQVSSADYGYTF. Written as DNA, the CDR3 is TGTGCCAGCAGCCAAGTTTCGTCGGCAGACTATGGCTACACCTTC.

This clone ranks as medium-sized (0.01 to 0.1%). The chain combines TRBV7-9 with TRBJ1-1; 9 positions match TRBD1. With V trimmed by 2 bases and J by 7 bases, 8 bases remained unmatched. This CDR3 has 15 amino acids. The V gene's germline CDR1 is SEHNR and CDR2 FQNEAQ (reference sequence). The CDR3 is CASSLQQGARDEAFF. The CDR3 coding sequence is TGTGCCAGCAGCTTACAACAGGGGGCGAGGGATGAAGCTTTCTTT.

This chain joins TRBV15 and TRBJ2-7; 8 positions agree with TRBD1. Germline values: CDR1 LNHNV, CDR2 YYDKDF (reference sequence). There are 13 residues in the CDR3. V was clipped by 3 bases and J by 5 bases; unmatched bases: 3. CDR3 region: CATSSLQGDEQYF. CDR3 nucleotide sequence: TGTGCCACCAGCAGCCTACAGGGGGACGAGCAGTACTTC. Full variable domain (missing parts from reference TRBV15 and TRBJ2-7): DAMVIQNPRYQVTQFGKPVTLSCSQTLNHNVMYWYQQKSSQAPKLLFHYYDKDFNNEADTPDNFQSRRPNTSFCFLDIRSPGLGDTAMYLCATSSLQGDEQYFGPGTRLTVT.

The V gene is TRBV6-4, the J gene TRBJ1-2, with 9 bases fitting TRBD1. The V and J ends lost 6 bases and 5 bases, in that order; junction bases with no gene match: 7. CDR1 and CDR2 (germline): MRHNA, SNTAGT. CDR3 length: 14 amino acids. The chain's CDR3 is CASRVQGARYGYTF. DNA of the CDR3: TGTGCCAGCAGAGTACAGGGGGCGCGGTATGGCTACACCTTC.

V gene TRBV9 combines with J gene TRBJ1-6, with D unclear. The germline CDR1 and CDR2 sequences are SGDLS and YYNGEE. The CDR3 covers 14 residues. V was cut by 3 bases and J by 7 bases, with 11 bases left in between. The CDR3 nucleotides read TGTGCCAGCAGCGGGGAGACGGCAAATTCACCCCTCCACTTT. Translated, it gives CASSGETANSPLHF.

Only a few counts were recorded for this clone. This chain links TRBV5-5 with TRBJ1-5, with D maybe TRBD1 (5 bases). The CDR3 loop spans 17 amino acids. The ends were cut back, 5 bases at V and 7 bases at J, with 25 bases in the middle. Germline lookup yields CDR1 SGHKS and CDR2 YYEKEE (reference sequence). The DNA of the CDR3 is TGTGCCAGCAGTGCCGAGGGGACGCAAGGGGTCGGACAGCCCCAGCATTTT. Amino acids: CASSAEGTQGVGQPQHF. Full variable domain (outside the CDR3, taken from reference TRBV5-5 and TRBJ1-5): DAGVTQSPTHLIKTRGQQVTLRCSPISGHKSVSWYQQVLGQGPQFIFQYYEKEERGRGNFPDRFSARQFPNYSSELNVNALLLGDSALYLCASSAEGTQGVGQPQHFGDGTRLSIL.

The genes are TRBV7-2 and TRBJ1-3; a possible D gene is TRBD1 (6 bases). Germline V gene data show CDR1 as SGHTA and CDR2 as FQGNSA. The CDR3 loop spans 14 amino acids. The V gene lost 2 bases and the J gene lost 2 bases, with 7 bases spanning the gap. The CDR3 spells CASSLNRAGNTIYF. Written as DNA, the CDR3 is TGTGCCAGCAGCTTAAACAGGGCTGGAAACACCATATATTTT.

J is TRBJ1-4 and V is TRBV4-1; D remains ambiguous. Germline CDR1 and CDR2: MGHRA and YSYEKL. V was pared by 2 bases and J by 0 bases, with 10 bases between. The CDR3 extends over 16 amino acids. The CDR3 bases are TGCGCCAGCAGCCAAACGGACGGGACAACTAATGAAAAACTGTTTTTT. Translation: CASSQTDGTTNEKLFF.

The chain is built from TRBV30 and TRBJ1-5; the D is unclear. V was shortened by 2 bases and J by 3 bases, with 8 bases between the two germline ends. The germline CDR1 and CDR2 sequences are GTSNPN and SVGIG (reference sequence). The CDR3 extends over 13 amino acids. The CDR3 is CAWSTGNNQPQHF. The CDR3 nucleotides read TGTGCCTGGAGTACCGGGAACAATCAGCCCCAGCATTTT.

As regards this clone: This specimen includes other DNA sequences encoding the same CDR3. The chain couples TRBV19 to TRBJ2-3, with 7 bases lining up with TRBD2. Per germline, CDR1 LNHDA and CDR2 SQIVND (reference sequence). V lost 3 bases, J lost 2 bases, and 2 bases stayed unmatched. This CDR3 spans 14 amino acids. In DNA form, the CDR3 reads TGTGCCAGTAGTATGGGGAGGGTCACAGATACGCAGTATTTT. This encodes CASSMGRVTDTQYF.

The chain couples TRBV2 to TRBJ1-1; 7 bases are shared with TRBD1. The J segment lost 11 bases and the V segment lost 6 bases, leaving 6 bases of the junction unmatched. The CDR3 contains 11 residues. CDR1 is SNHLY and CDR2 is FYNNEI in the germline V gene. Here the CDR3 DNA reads TGTGCCAGCAGGGGAACAGGGGCCGCTTTCTTT. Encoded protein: CASRGTGAAFF.

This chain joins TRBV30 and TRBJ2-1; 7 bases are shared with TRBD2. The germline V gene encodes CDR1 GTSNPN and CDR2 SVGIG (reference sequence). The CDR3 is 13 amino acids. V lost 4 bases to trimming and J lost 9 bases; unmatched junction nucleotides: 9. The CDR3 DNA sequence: TGTGCCTGGATGGGGGTTTGGGGGGGTGAGCAGTTCTTC. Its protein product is CAWMGVWGGEQFF.

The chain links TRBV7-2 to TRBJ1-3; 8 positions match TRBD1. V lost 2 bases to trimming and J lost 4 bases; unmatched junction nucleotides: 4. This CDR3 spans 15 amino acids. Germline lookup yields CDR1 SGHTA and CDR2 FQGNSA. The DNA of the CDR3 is TGTGCCAGCAGCTTATCCGGACAGGGAGGAAACACCATATATTTT. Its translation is CASSLSGQGGNTIYF.